The 14 T cell receptor beta chains presented below share a single source sample, sequenced in a study of regulatory T cells in long-lasting Graves disease. Documented time point: persistent/refractory GD, antithyroid drugs over 5 years with positive TRAb. PBMC-extracted RNA yielded the TCR library. Building of the TCR beta libraries involved iRepertoire HTBI primers and Arm-PCR of CDR3 regions. TCRdb fed the multiplex PCR reads into MiXCR, producing one record per CDR3 protein. Of a few hundred thousand distinct CDR3 sequences in the sample, roughly 23% were seen once. Material: peripheral blood mononuclear cells (PBMCs), obtained when the disease was refractory, from a patient treated with antithyroid drugs. Receptors were obtained from a middle-aged woman with Graves disease.

Ten or more counts support this clonotype. The chain carries TRBV10-3 and TRBJ1-1, with no clear D. This CDR3 has 14 amino acids. Germline-derived CDR1 and CDR2 are ENHRY and SYGVKD. V was clipped by 4 bases and J by 1 base, with 10 bases between them. The CDR3 DNA sequence: TGTGCCATCAGTGGAACCGGGAGGAACACTGAAGCTTTCTTT. It yields the protein CAISGTGRNTEAFF.

J is TRBJ2-7 and V is TRBV5-6; 10 bases match TRBD2. Germline V gene data show CDR1 as SGHDT and CDR2 as YYEEEE. The CDR3 is 19 amino acids. Germline trimming cut 5 bases from V and 4 bases from J; bases unmatched to any gene: 21. The CDR3 spells CASRLTGTSALRRPYEQYF. Written as DNA, the CDR3 is TGTGCCAGCAGGTTAACCGGGACTAGCGCACTCCGGCGGCCTTACGAGCAGTACTTC.

V and J are TRBV5-5 and TRBJ2-7; unclear D gene. Germline assignment: CDR1 SGHKS and CDR2 YYEKEE (reference sequence). The CDR3 consists of 16 residues. Trimming left V 0 bases short and J 0 bases short, with 13 bases between. The CDR3 DNA sequence: TGTGCCAGCAGCTTGGCCCGAGCACAAAGCTCCTACGAGCAGTACTTC. Translated: CASSLARAQSSYEQYF.

The V call is TRBV12-3 or TRBV12-4, the J call TRBJ2-1; 7 bases line up with TRBD2. CDR3 length: 11 residues. V was pared by 3 bases and J by 14 bases, with 4 bases of the junction left unmatched. As DNA, the CDR3 is TGTGCCAGCAGTTTTGGGCTAGCGGAGTTCTTC. This codes for CASSFGLAEFF.

This clonotype showed up just a few times. The chain is built from TRBV5-6 and TRBJ2-7, with 12 nucleotides matching TRBD2. The trim removed 2 bases at V and 3 bases at J, leaving 3 bases unmatched. CDR1 and CDR2 from the germline V gene are SGHDT and YYEEEE. CDR3 size: 15 residues. The CDR3, as DNA: TGTGCCAGCAGCTTAGGACTAGCGGGATTCTACGAGCAGTACTTC. Its protein is CASSLGLAGFYEQYF.

This clonotype was seen at least ten times. V gene TRBV12-3 or TRBV12-4 combines with J gene TRBJ1-1; D may be TRBD1 (6 bases). V was trimmed by 5 bases and J by 3 bases, leaving 10 bases between them. This CDR3 comprises 13 residues. CDR3 protein: CASSRGTYTEAFF. In DNA form, the CDR3 reads TGTGCCAGCAGTCGAGGGACATACACTGAAGCTTTCTTT.

This clonotype was seen ten or more times. The chain carries TRBV20-1 and TRBJ2-5, with 7 bases lining up with TRBD1. The V and J ends lost 5 bases and 5 bases, in that order; junction bases with no gene match: 8. CDR1 is DFQATT and CDR2 is SNEGSKA in the germline V gene (reference sequence). The CDR3 consists of 13 residues. The CDR3 region is CSAQTGYQETQYF. CDR3 nucleotide sequence: TGCAGTGCTCAGACAGGGTATCAGGAGACCCAGTACTTC.

The V gene is TRBV7-9, the J gene TRBJ2-7; tentative D call: TRBD1 (5 bases). There are 13 residues in the CDR3. The germline V gene encodes CDR1 SEHNR and CDR2 FQNEAQ (reference sequence). The ends were cut back, 3 bases at V and 3 bases at J, with 9 bases in the middle. CDR3 protein: CASSFRQNYEQYF. The CDR3 DNA reads TGTGCCAGCAGCTTTCGACAGAACTACGAGCAGTACTTC.

This clonotype turned up a few times. The V and J genes are TRBV29-1 and TRBJ1-1; D is ambiguous. Germline CDR1 reads SQVTM; CDR2 reads ANQGSEA. The CDR3 spans 13 residues. V lost 8 bases and J lost 3, with 16 bases in between. CDR3 sequence: CSSCRTEDTEAFF. The CDR3 nucleotides read TGCAGCTCCTGCCGGACGGAGGACACTGAAGCTTTCTTT. The full variable domain, with the rest looked up from reference TRBV29-1 and TRBJ1-1, is SAVISQKPSRDICQRGTSLTIQCQVDSQVTMMFWYRQQPGQSLTLIATANQGSEATYESGFVIDKFPISRPNLTFSTLTVSNMSPEDSSIYLCSSCRTEDTEAFFGQGTRLTVV.

Details on this clonotype: A much bigger clone sits one base away, suggesting this may be a read error. The gene calls are TRBV28 and TRBJ1-1; 10 nucleotides align to TRBD1. J was trimmed by 9 bases and V by 5 bases; bases with no gene match: 12. Germline V lookup: CDR1 MDHEN, CDR2 SYDVKM. The length of the CDR3 is 15 residues. The chain's CDR3 is CASSLRGQGFGKAFF. The CDR3 nucleotides are TGTGCCAGCAGTCTTCGGGGACAGGGGTTTGGGAAAGCTTTCTTT. The full variable domain, in which reference TRBV28 and TRBJ1-1 provide the parts outside the CDR3, is DVKVTQSSRYLVKRTGEKVFLECVQDMDHENMFWYRQDPGLGLRLIYFSYDVKMKEKGDIPEGYSVSREKKERFSLILESASTNQTSMYLCASSLRGQGFGKAFFGQGTRLTVV.

Notes on this clonotype: Sequence at one end of the junction differs from germline and may be a read error. The chain has TRBV11-2 and TRBJ2-7; D is unresolved. This CDR3 has 11 residues. Germline loops: CDR1 SGHAT, CDR2 FQNNGV. The CDR3, as DNA: TGTGCCAGCAGCCCTACCTACGAGCAGTGCTTC. It is translated as CASSPTYEQCF.

Worth noting for this clonotype: This may be a read error: a much more frequent sequence differs by one nucleotide. V and J are TRBV9 and TRBJ2-5; 9 nucleotides align to TRBD2. This CDR3 has 13 amino acids. The germline gives CDR1 SGDLS, CDR2 YYNGEE. CDR3 DNA: TGTGCCAGCATCGCTAGCGGGATTGAGACCCGGTACTTC. This codes for CASIASGIETRYF.

This clonotype was seen at least ten times. The V call is TRBV28, the J call TRBJ2-5; perhaps TRBD2 as D (5 bases). CDR1 MDHEN and CDR2 SYDVKM come from the germline V gene. The CDR3 consists of 13 residues. Trimming cost V 7 bases and J 2 bases, with 11 bases left between them. CDR3 amino acids: CASNYPGQETQYF. CDR3 in DNA: TGTGCCAGCAATTACCCGGGACAAGAGACCCAGTACTTC.

This clonotype came up many times. The rearrangement links TRBV20-1 to TRBJ1-5; 8 bases are shared with TRBD1. V gave up 2 bases and J gave up 0 bases; unmatched junction bases: 9. The germline gives CDR1 DFQATT, CDR2 SNEGSKA (reference sequence). The CDR3 runs to 17 residues. CDR3 DNA sequence: TGCAGTGCTAGAAGGGCAGGGGGCGGGTATAGCAATCAGCCCCAGCATTTT. Its translation: CSARRAGGGYSNQPQHF.